The present TCR beta chain was sequenced within a study of T cell responses to AZD1222 COVID-19 vaccine. Study-level points and caveats: Among AZD1222 vaccinees, only six were seropositive at baseline. Of spike-specific TCRs, nearly half reportedly target regions left unmutated in variants.

As to this clone: Its antigen is currently unknown.

TCRdb keeps only in-frame clones here, not all; method: immunoSEQ multiplex PCR. The profile shows 150,000 to 200,000 clones, 85% to 95% of them singletons. The CDR3 has 13 residues. Germline V gives CDR1 MNHEY, CDR2 SMNVEV (reference sequence). Trimming took off 3 bases at V and 7 bases at J, with 13 bases between the two ends. The chain couples TRBV27 to TRBJ2-7; D gene unclear. The material was peripheral blood, obtained 28 days after the second dose of the MenACWY control vaccine. The sequence was collected from an adult who received the MenACWY meningococcal vaccine as a control. CDR3 sequence: CASSFTPGAEQYF. CDR3 DNA: TGTGCCAGCAGTTTTACCCCCGGAGCGGAGCAGTACTTC.